These T cell receptor beta chains were read from a single sample in a study of blood T cell repertoires in COVID-19. The repertoire was sequenced with immunoSEQ multiplex PCR; TCRdb's copy has only in-frame clones and lacks some. The sample includes 110,000 or so clones, 84% of them seen just once. Sequencing input: peripheral blood. The receptors were gathered from a woman aged 40 to 50 with acute or convalescent COVID-19. Each CDR3 is given with its conserved first and last residue.

v_call: TRBV18
j_call: TRBJ2-4
cdr3_aa: CASSPPGHGINIQYF

v_call: TRBV5-6
j_call: TRBJ1-1
cdr3_aa: CASSPTNARVSTEAFF

v_call: TRBV6-1
j_call: TRBJ2-3
cdr3_aa: CASSELAGLVDTQYF

v_call: TRBV5-5
j_call: TRBJ2-7
cdr3_aa: CASSLVSTSYEQYF

v_call: TRBV7-2
j_call: TRBJ2-1
cdr3_aa: CASRATGGEQFF

v_call: TRBV6-5
j_call: TRBJ2-1
cdr3_aa: CASSLKPRDRQFF

v_call: TRBV4-3
j_call: TRBJ1-2
cdr3_aa: CASSQATTGYYGYTF

v_call: TRBV21-1
j_call: TRBJ2-2
cdr3_aa: CASSNRGFGELFF

v_call: TRBV6-4
j_call: TRBJ2-7
cdr3_aa: CASSRDRSSYEQYF

v_call: TRBV30
j_call: TRBJ2-7
cdr3_aa: CASTTRSHAYEQYF

v_call: TRBV3-1/TRBV3-2
j_call: TRBJ2-3
cdr3_aa: CASSHGGLAGTDTQYF

v_call: TRBV5-1
j_call: TRBJ1-6
cdr3_aa: CASTPAVGESTPLHF

v_call: TRBV7-4
j_call: TRBJ1-4
cdr3_aa: CASSYRWTDGRTNEKLFF

v_call: TRBV19
j_call: TRBJ1-1
cdr3_aa: CASIRTGGTEAFF

v_call: TRBV5-1
j_call: TRBJ2-5
cdr3_aa: CASSRSTSGGASYQETQYF

v_call: TRBV6-1
j_call: TRBJ2-7
cdr3_aa: CASSEGLLAGGYEQYF

v_call: TRBV12-5
j_call: TRBJ2-7
cdr3_aa: CASGPVQGEQYF

v_call: TRBV19
j_call: TRBJ2-2
cdr3_aa: CASRDGLAGGRNTGELFF

v_call: TRBV7-9
j_call: TRBJ1-5
cdr3_aa: CASSLDGFSNQPQHF

v_call: TRBV18
j_call: TRBJ2-5
cdr3_aa: CASSPPGQAEETQYF

v_call: TRBV5-1
j_call: TRBJ1-6
cdr3_aa: CASSIGDRELAPLHF

v_call: TRBV5-4
j_call: TRBJ2-2
cdr3_aa: CASSLGTTGTGELFF

v_call: TRBV6-1
j_call: TRBJ2-7
cdr3_aa: CASSEGGSPYEQYF

v_call: TRBV5-7
j_call: TRBJ1-5
cdr3_aa: CASSFPVFGNQPQHF

v_call: TRBV11-3
j_call: TRBJ2-1
cdr3_aa: CASSSKRGRGEQFF

v_call: TRBV20-1
j_call: TRBJ2-7
cdr3_aa: CSAGLSYEQYF